This T cell receptor (beta chain) was retrieved from a study of cytomegalovirus exposure and HLA in healthy donors. Assay: immunoSEQ multiplex PCR; the TCRdb copy retains only in-frame clones and omits some. The sample consists of 90,000 or so clones, approximately 81% of them appearing once. Trimming removed 6 bases at V and 6 bases at J, with 11 bases between. Germline V gene data show CDR1 as MDHEN and CDR2 as SYDVKM. The CDR3 loop spans 12 amino acids. The genes are TRBV28 and TRBJ1-1, with D perhaps TRBD1 (5 bases). The sequencing input was PBMCs. This clonotype originated in a man younger than 30 in good health and CMV-seropositive. The CDR3 nucleotides read TGTGCCAGCAGCAGGGCAGTAGCTGAAGCTTTCTTT. It is translated as CASSRAVAEAFF.